This T cell receptor beta chain was recovered during a study of cytomegalovirus exposure and HLA in healthy donors. Study background: From HLA-typed donors, an early data release held 70 million to 95 million unique TCRs.

PCR amplification relied on 60 Vbeta primers (plus 13 Jbeta primers). Clones were sequenced by immunoSEQ multiplex PCR, and TCRdb holds only the in-frame ones, with some missing. Among roughly 190,000 clones, roughly 80% were seen once, and the ten largest hold roughly 1.5%. The TCR was taken from a woman aged 18-29 years in good health and CMV-seronegative. The specimen was PBMCs.

In DNA form, the CDR3 reads TGTGCCAGCAGTGAAAGCGGGGGGGGCGGGGAGCTGTTTTTT. Protein sequence: CASSESGGGGELFF. This chain joins TRBV25-1 and TRBJ2-2; 10 bases match TRBD2. Germline CDR1 MGHDK, CDR2 SYGVNS. With V trimmed by 2 bases and J by 7 bases, 1 base remained unmatched. The CDR3 consists of 14 residues.